These 28 T cell receptor beta chains share one sample of origin, sequenced in a study of blood T cells in healthy people across ages. A J-beta primer mix and a sample-barcoded 5' primer were used in a second PCR of about 7 to 12 cycles. MiXCR, run by TCRdb on the 5' RACE reads, gives a single entry per CDR3 protein. Among under 850,000 distinct CDR3 sequences listed, about 34% were seen once. The specimen sequenced was blood. Receptor source: a man younger than 30 in good health.

This clonotype has a handful of counts. The chain employs TRBV21-1 and TRBJ2-5; the table's D call of TRBD1 was not tested on the DNA. TRBV21-1 counts as a pseudogene. CDR3 length: 16 amino acids. The CDR3 loop is CASSKAVDRVGETQYF. The CDR3 region has the DNA TGTGCCAGCAGCAAAGCAGTTGACCGGGTAGGAGAGACCCAGTACTTC.

This clonotype appeared a few times. The V call is TRBV5-1, the J call TRBJ1-4; TRBD1 is a possible D gene (5 bases). Germline V gives CDR1 SGHRS, CDR2 YFSETQ. This CDR3 contains 17 residues. Trimming took 0 bases from V and 3 from J, leaving 15 bases between them. The CDR3 spells CASSLAAGVMANEKLFF. Here the CDR3 DNA reads TGCGCCAGCAGCTTGGCCGCGGGGGTTATGGCTAATGAAAAACTGTTTTTT.

V and J are TRBV14 and TRBJ1-1; tentative D call: TRBD1 (5 bases). The CDR3 runs 13 residues. Germline CDR1 is SGHDN and CDR2 is FVKESK. Between the trimmed V and J ends, which lost 4 bases and 4 bases, there was a span of 10 bases. CDR3 DNA sequence: TGTGCCAGCAGCCCCACGAGGGGCACTGAAGCTTTCTTT. It is translated as CASSPTRGTEAFF.

The V gene is TRBV20-1, the J gene TRBJ2-1, with D possibly being TRBD2 (5 bases). Near its end, the DNA agrees better with TRBJ2-7, so the J call may be wrong. The CDR3 loop spans 13 amino acids. Germline V CDR1 and CDR2: DFQATT, SNEGSKA (reference sequence). CDR3 DNA: TGCAGTGCTAGCGGGGAGATTTACAATGAGCAGTACTTC. This translates into CSASGEIYNEQYF.

This chain links TRBV6-5 with TRBJ1-1, with D hard to call. This CDR3 region has 15 residues. V lost 7 bases, J lost 6 bases, and 21 bases lay in between. Germline V gives CDR1 MNHEY, CDR2 SVGAGI. The CDR3 DNA follows: TGTGCCAGCATCCCTAGGGAAGGATCTCAGTCTGAAGCTTTCTTT. Amino acids: CASIPREGSQSEAFF.

This chain uses TRBV12-3 or TRBV12-4 with TRBJ2-1, with D perhaps TRBD2 (6 bases). This CDR3 contains 14 residues. V was shortened by 5 bases and J by 5 bases, with 13 bases between the two germline ends. The CDR3 protein is CASSPRTIHNEQFF. In DNA form, the CDR3 reads TGTGCCAGCAGTCCCCGGACTATCCACAATGAGCAGTTCTTC.

This clonotype appeared many times. The V and J genes are TRBV29-1 and TRBJ2-1; 9 positions agree with TRBD1. This CDR3 spans 14 amino acids. Germline CDR1 reads SQVTM; CDR2 reads ANQGSEA. Losses at the gene ends were 4 bases for V and 12 bases for J; bases not matched to a gene: 13. This CDR3 reads CSVVDRDRVFRQFF. As DNA, the CDR3 is TGCAGCGTTGTTGATCGGGACAGGGTTTTTAGGCAGTTCTTC.

The chain recombines TRBV7-2 with TRBJ1-6, with D perhaps matching TRBD1 (5 bases). V lost 2 bases and J 5 bases, leaving 16 bases between the germline ends. The CDR3 has 17 amino acids. Germline CDR1 reads SGHTA; CDR2 reads FQGNSA. The CDR3 DNA follows: TGTGCCAGCAGCTTAAAGTCCCGATGGGGCAATAATTCACCCCTCCACTTT. Translated: CASSLKSRWGNNSPLHF.

The chain joins TRBV5-6 to TRBJ1-5, with D perhaps matching TRBD1 (6 bases). Germline V lookup: CDR1 SGHDT, CDR2 YYEEEE. The CDR3 consists of 13 residues. V lost 4 bases, J lost 3 bases, and 8 bases lay in between. The CDR3 here is CASSRDNNQPQHF. The CDR3 nucleotides are TGTGCCAGCAGCCGGGACAACAATCAGCCCCAGCATTTT.

In its sample, this clonotype was seen many times. V and J are TRBV20-1 and TRBJ2-3; 7 bases agree with TRBD1. V trimming: 3 bases; J trimming: 0 bases; junction bases outside the gene matches: 12. CDR3 length equals 17 residues. CDR1 is DFQATT and CDR2 is SNEGSKA in the germline V gene (reference sequence). The CDR3 DNA sequence: TGCAGTGCTAGCCGGGACAGAATAGAAACTAGCACAGATACGCAGTATTTT. It encodes CSASRDRIETSTDTQYF.

This clonotype has ten or more counts. The CDR3 DNA sequence: TGTGCCAGCAGTTACCGGGGTGGCACAGATACGCAGTATTTT. This codes for CASSYRGGTDTQYF. The J gene is TRBJ2-3, the V gene TRBV6-5, with a tentative D call TRBD2 (5 bases). The V end was cut by 2 bases, the J end by 1 base, with 7 bases between. Germline lookup yields CDR1 MNHEY and CDR2 SVGAGI. CDR3 length equals 14 residues.

For this clonotype: This clone may be a read error of a much larger clone one base away. This chain uses TRBV29-1 with TRBJ2-1; D perhaps matches TRBD2 (5 bases). The germline gives CDR1 SQVTM, CDR2 ANQGSEA. V gave up 8 bases and J gave up 9 bases, with 17 bases separating them. The CDR3 totals 12 residues. The CDR3 nucleotides read TGCAGCTTTAGGTGGGAGCCACCTGAGCAGTTCTTC. Encoded protein: CSFRWEPPEQFF.

V gene TRBV6-2 or TRBV6-3 combines with J gene TRBJ2-3; D remains unclear. The CDR3 has 14 amino acids. V gave up 5 bases and J gave up 10 bases, with 19 bases separating them. Germline CDR1 and CDR2: MNHEY and SVGEGT. CDR3 nucleotide sequence: TGTGCCAGCAGTCCCCTCACGGCGAGGCAGCCGCAGTATTTT. The encoded protein is CASSPLTARQPQYF.

In this sample, this clonotype turned up many times. The V gene is TRBV20-1, the J gene TRBJ1-2, with D tentatively TRBD1 (6 bases). V gave up 6 bases and J gave up 8 bases, with 19 bases separating them. CDR3 length equals 13 residues. CDR1 is DFQATT and CDR2 is SNEGSKA in the germline V gene (reference sequence). The CDR3 loop reads CSAQGQGVGGYTF. CDR3 coding DNA: TGCAGTGCGCAGGGGCAAGGTGTGGGAGGCTACACCTTC.

V is TRBV12-3 or TRBV12-4 and J is TRBJ2-1, with D tentatively TRBD2 (5 bases). Deletions cut 2 bases from V and 3 bases from J, with 17 bases between. There are 17 residues in the CDR3. CDR3 amino acids: CASSLPLSLAGYNEQFF. Written as DNA, the CDR3 is TGTGCCAGCAGTTTACCCCTGTCGTTGGCGGGCTACAATGAGCAGTTCTTC.

This clonotype was detected a few times. The V call is TRBV5-1, the J call TRBJ1-2; 7 nucleotides agree with TRBD1. This CDR3 is built from 14 residues. In germline, CDR1 is SGHRS, CDR2 YFSETQ. J gave up 7 bases and V 1 base, and 7 bases lay outside the gene matches. The CDR3 sequence is CASSLTGEVGGYTF. CDR3 coding DNA: TGCGCCAGCAGCTTGACAGGGGAAGTTGGTGGCTACACCTTC.

This chain links TRBV27 with TRBJ2-3; no reliable D call. Germline-derived CDR1 and CDR2 are MNHEY and SMNVEV (reference sequence). This CDR3 spans 14 amino acids. The V and J ends lost 3 bases and 4 bases respectively, with 11 bases between them. CDR3 protein: CASSLSFGPDTQYF. The CDR3, as DNA: TGTGCCAGCAGTTTGTCCTTCGGGCCAGATACGCAGTATTTT.

The J gene is TRBJ1-5, the V gene TRBV6-2 or TRBV6-3; maybe TRBD1 (5 bases). Germline-derived CDR1 and CDR2 are MNHEY and SVGEGT. The ends were cut back, 5 bases at V and 1 base at J, with 12 bases in the middle. The CDR3 loop spans 15 amino acids. For the CDR3, the DNA is TGTGCCAGCAGTCTCCGAAGACAGAGCAATCAGCCCCAGCATTTT. Its protein product is CASSLRRQSNQPQHF.

This chain uses TRBV15 with TRBJ2-5; unclear D gene. Trimming took off 0 bases at V and 11 bases at J, with 13 bases between the two ends. Germline V gene sequence: CDR1 LNHNV, CDR2 YYDKDF (reference sequence). The CDR3 has 13 residues. CDR3 protein: CATSRDGGYEQYF. The CDR3 bases are TGTGCCACCAGCAGAGATGGTGGCTATGAGCAGTACTTC.

The V and J genes are TRBV5-1 and TRBJ2-1, with D possibly being TRBD1 or TRBD2 (5 bases each). With 3 bases removed from V and 2 bases from J, the gap between germline ends came to 15 bases. CDR1 is SGHRS and CDR2 is YFSETQ in the germline V gene. The CDR3 totals 16 residues. CDR3 DNA: TGCGCCAGCAGCTCACCGGGACCCAGCGCCTACAATGAGCAGTTCTTC. This translates into CASSSPGPSAYNEQFF. Drawing the rest from reference TRBV5-1 and TRBJ2-1, the complete variable domain is KAGVTQTPRYLIKTRGQQVTLSCSPISGHRSVSWYQQTPGQGLQFLFEYFSETQRNKGNFPGRFSGRQFSNSRSEMNVSTLELGDSALYLCASSSPGPSAYNEQFFGPGTRLTVL.

The count of this clonotype is one. V and J are TRBV6-2 or TRBV6-3 and TRBJ1-6, with 9 positions matching TRBD1. Germline CDR1 is MNHEY and CDR2 is SVGEGT. The J segment lost 7 bases and the V segment lost 11 bases, leaving 9 bases of the junction unmatched. This CDR3 spans 14 amino acids. CDR3 loop: CAGRTGATNSPLHF. The DNA of the CDR3 is TGTGCCGGCCGGACAGGGGCTACAAATTCACCCCTCCACTTT.

The chain uses TRBV6-6 and TRBJ2-3, with 13 bases that match TRBD2. Germline V CDR1 and CDR2: MNHNY, SVGAGI (reference sequence). The CDR3 runs 15 residues. Trimming at V came to 7 bases and at J to 5 bases, leaving 6 bases not matched to a gene. DNA for the CDR3: TGTGCCAGCATGCAACTAGCGGGGGGGCGAGATACGCAGTATTTT. It translates to CASMQLAGGRDTQYF.

This clonotype was counted only a few times. The chain recombines TRBV12-3 or TRBV12-4 with TRBJ1-2; 9 bases line up with TRBD1. CDR3 length equals 14 residues. J was trimmed by 5 bases and V by 6 bases; bases with no gene match: 7. This chain's CDR3 is CASSPGGTGYGYTF. The CDR3, as DNA: TGTGCCAGCAGCCCCGGGGGGACAGGGTATGGCTACACCTTC.

The CDR3 loop reads CASSSPQGWTEAFF. CDR3 DNA: TGTGCCAGCAGCTCCCCGCAGGGCTGGACTGAAGCTTTCTTT. V gene TRBV7-2 combines with J gene TRBJ1-1; tentatively, D is TRBD1 (5 bases). The CDR3 extends over 14 amino acids. Between the trimmed V and J ends, which lost 4 bases and 5 bases, there was a span of 14 bases. Germline V gives CDR1 SGHTA, CDR2 FQGNSA. The full variable domain, its missing parts supplied by reference TRBV7-2 and TRBJ1-1, is GAGVSQSPSNKVTEKGKDVELRCDPISGHTALYWYRQSLGQGLEFLIYFQGNSAPDKSGLPSDRFSAERTGGSVSTLTIQRTQQEDSAVYLCASSSPQGWTEAFFGQGTRLTVV.

V gene TRBV5-1 combines with J gene TRBJ1-4; D possibly corresponds to TRBD1 (5 bases). The CDR3 has 14 amino acids. CDR1 and CDR2 from the germline V gene are SGHRS and YFSETQ. V lost 4 bases to trimming and J lost 4 bases, with 11 bases between them. The CDR3 protein is CASSLGDGNEKLFF. CDR3 bases: TGCGCCAGCAGCCTGGGGGACGGTAATGAAAAACTGTTTTTT. Together with reference TRBV5-1 and TRBJ1-4, the CDR3 gives the full variable domain: KAGVTQTPRYLIKTRGQQVTLSCSPISGHRSVSWYQQTPGQGLQFLFEYFSETQRNKGNFPGRFSGRQFSNSRSEMNVSTLELGDSALYLCASSLGDGNEKLFFGSGTQLSVL.

The chain couples TRBV4-2 to TRBJ2-5; D is uncertain. Germline V gene lookup returns CDR1 LGHNA and CDR2 YNFKEQ. The CDR3 loop spans 14 amino acids. The V gene lost 1 base and the J gene lost 5 bases, with 11 bases spanning the gap. DNA for the CDR3: TGTGCCAGCAGCCAAGGGACCTCGCCTGAGACCCAGTACTTC. Its protein is CASSQGTSPETQYF.

This clonotype was counted at least ten times. V usage is TRBV12-3 or TRBV12-4 and J usage is TRBJ1-1, with unresolved D. Trimming took off 5 bases at V and 0 bases at J, with 4 bases between the two ends. The CDR3 has 12 residues. The CDR3 loop is CASSRLNTEAFF. The CDR3 DNA reads TGTGCCAGCAGTAGATTGAACACTGAAGCTTTCTTT.

This clonotype occurred a few times. Mismatch with germline at one junction end may stem from a read error. The rearrangement joins TRBV20-1 to TRBJ2-1, with D perhaps being TRBD1 or TRBD2 (5 bases each). Germline V gives CDR1 DFQATT, CDR2 SNEGSKA (reference sequence). The CDR3 sequence is 14 residues long. In DNA form, the CDR3 reads TGCAATGCTAGAGACGGGGCGCTCTACAATGAGCAGTTCTTC. Amino acid sequence: CNARDGALYNEQFF.